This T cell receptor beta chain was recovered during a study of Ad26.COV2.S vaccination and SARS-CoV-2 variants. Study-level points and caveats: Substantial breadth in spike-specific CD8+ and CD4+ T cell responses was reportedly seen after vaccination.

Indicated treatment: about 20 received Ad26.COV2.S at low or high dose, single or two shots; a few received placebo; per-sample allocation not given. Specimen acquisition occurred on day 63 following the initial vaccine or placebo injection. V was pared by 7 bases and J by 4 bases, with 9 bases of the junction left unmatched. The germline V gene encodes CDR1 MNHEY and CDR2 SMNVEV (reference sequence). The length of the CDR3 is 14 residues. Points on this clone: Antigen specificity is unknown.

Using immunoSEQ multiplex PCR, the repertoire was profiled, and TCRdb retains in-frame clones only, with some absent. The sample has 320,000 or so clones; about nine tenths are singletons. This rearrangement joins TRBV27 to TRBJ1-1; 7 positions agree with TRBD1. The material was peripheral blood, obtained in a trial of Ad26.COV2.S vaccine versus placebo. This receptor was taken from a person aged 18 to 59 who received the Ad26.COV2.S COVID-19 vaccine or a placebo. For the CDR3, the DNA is TGTGCCAGCAACCTCAGGGGGGCGCCCACTGAAGCTTTCTTT. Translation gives CASNLRGAPTEAFF.